The 9 T cell receptor beta chains listed next were all sequenced from one sample in a study of neurological immune-mediated disorders. From the 5' RACE reads, TCRdb called clonotypes with MiXCR, one entry per CDR3 protein. The repertoire holds around 67,000 distinct CDR3 sequences, with 4% to 6% as singletons. Sequenced sample: PBMCs. The receptors stem from a man in his late teens or twenties with multiple sclerosis.

This clonotype has a count of ten or more. The chain employs TRBV9 and TRBJ1-4; D perhaps matches TRBD1 (5 bases). V was trimmed by 6 bases and J by 5 bases, leaving 14 bases between them. The CDR3 has 14 residues. Germline loops: CDR1 SGDLS, CDR2 YYNGEE. Here the CDR3 reads CASTVGHGNEKLFF. The CDR3 region has the DNA TGTGCCAGCACCGTTGGACACGGGAATGAAAAACTGTTTTTT.

This clonotype was picked up many times. V and J are TRBV5-1 and TRBJ2-7; a weak D match, TRBD1 (6 bases). V dropped 3 bases and J dropped 6 bases, with 19 bases sitting between them. This CDR3 contains 15 residues. Looked up from germline, CDR1 is SGHRS and CDR2 is YFSETQ. The CDR3 DNA follows: TGCGCCAGCAGCTGGAAAGCTGGACAGTTAGGCGAGCAGTACTTC. Translated: CASSWKAGQLGEQYF.

This clonotype was detected many times. The chain couples TRBV20-1 to TRBJ2-7; no reliable D call. The ends were cut back, 7 bases at V and 2 bases at J, with 9 bases in the middle. The germline gives CDR1 DFQATT, CDR2 SNEGSKA (reference sequence). CDR3 length: 11 amino acids. CDR3 nucleotides: TGCAGTGTTGGCGGCCCCTACGAGCAGTACTTC. Translation gives CSVGGPYEQYF.

This clonotype has ten or more counts. The rearrangement links TRBV24-1 to TRBJ2-3, with D possibly matching TRBD1 (5 bases). The CDR3 spans 16 residues. CDR1 and CDR2 (germline): KGHDR, SFDVKD. V lost 0 bases and J 4 bases, leaving 13 bases between the germline ends. CDR3 residues: CATSDLDSLLPDTQYF. The DNA for the CDR3 is TGTGCCACCAGTGATTTGGACAGCCTCCTACCAGATACGCAGTATTTT.

The table lists this clonotype with many counts. The rearrangement joins TRBV11-2 to TRBJ2-1; D may match TRBD1 or TRBD2 (5 bases each). V was clipped by 5 bases and J by 6 bases, with 14 bases between them. This CDR3 is 14 amino acids long. Germline loops: CDR1 SGHAT, CDR2 FQNNGV. CDR3 sequence (DNA): TGTGCCAGCAGCGGACGGGGCCGCGCCAATGAGCAGTTCTTC. Its protein product is CASSGRGRANEQFF.

This clonotype was counted at least ten times. J is TRBJ2-3 and V is TRBV7-3; 8 bases align to TRBD2. The junction had 8 bases not matched to a gene; V was cut back by 0 bases and J by 6 bases. CDR3 length: 16 residues. CDR1 and CDR2 (germline): SGHTA, FQGTGA. The CDR3, as DNA: TGTGCCAGCAGCTTAACGCTTGGCGGGAGGCCCGATACGCAGTATTTT. Its protein is CASSLTLGGRPDTQYF. Full variable domain (rest looked up from reference TRBV7-3 and TRBJ2-3): GAGVSQTPSNKVTEKGKYVELRCDPISGHTALYWYRQSLGQGPEFLIYFQGTGAADDSGLPNDRFFAVRPEGSVSTLKIQRTERGDSAVYLCASSLTLGGRPDTQYFGPGTRLTVL.

V usage is TRBV5-1 and J usage is TRBJ2-7; no definite D call. Looked up from germline, CDR1 is SGHRS and CDR2 is YFSETQ. The CDR3 spans 13 residues. V was pared by 0 bases and J by 3 bases, with 7 bases between. The CDR3 nucleotides are TGCGCCAGCAGCTTGGATCAGTTCTACGAGCAGTACTTC. It yields the protein CASSLDQFYEQYF.

This clonotype has at least ten counts. The CDR3 nucleotides are TGTGCCAGCAGCTACAATAGCAATCAGCCCCAGCATTTT. Amino acid sequence: CASSYNSNQPQHF. V is TRBV27 and J is TRBJ1-5, with D uncertain. CDR1 and CDR2 from the germline V gene are MNHEY and SMNVEV (reference sequence). This CDR3 has 13 amino acids. Between the trimmed V and J ends, which lost 6 bases and 0 bases, there was a span of 6 bases.

This clonotype was counted many times. The gene calls are TRBV20-1 and TRBJ1-5, with a tentative D call TRBD1 (5 bases). The V gene lost 1 base and the J gene lost 4 bases, with 8 bases spanning the gap. The CDR3 runs 13 residues. Germline CDR1 DFQATT, CDR2 SNEGSKA (reference sequence). As DNA, the CDR3 is TGCAGTGCTAGAGCGCCAGGGAATCAGCCCCAGCATTTT. Its protein product is CSARAPGNQPQHF.